The following is a T cell receptor beta chain sequence with its context. The table lists this clone with a count of one. The antigen this receptor binds is unknown. Qualities for individual bases were not recorded, and no much larger clone is one base off. From its cysteine to its phenylalanine, the CDR3 spans 16 amino acids. The retained sequence is limited to the CDR3, 48 bases, with the frame set at the first base. From a lookup of the germline V gene, CDR1 and CDR2 are SGHRS and YFSETQ. The germline V end is reduced by 1 base and the J end by 6 bases; junction bases left unmatched: 11. The cohort consisted of 600 to 750 healthy bone marrow donors. All cohort members were sampled while nominally healthy, although unrecorded immune exposures were likely present. The donor tested CMV seronegative, placing the donor among the 350 or so seronegative members of the cohort. Every donor gave a peripheral blood sample, and the peripheral blood mononuclear cells from that sample were used for TCR beta sequencing. The Qiagen DNeasy Blood Extraction Kit was used to extract genomic DNA from the blood cell samples.

This record belongs to a study of cytomegalovirus exposure and HLA in healthy donors (dated by TCRdb to between 2016 and 2019). Regarding the research as a whole: An earlier analysis of approximately 640 of the donors reported roughly 270 Gb of sequence data and 117 million unique TCR beta sequences from 150 million to 200 million T cells. To predict cytomegalovirus infection status, the study combined high-throughput TCR immunosequencing, statistical association of individual TCRs with disease status, and machine learning. About 310 gigabases of sequencing data and tens of millions of unique TCR sequences were included in an early release covering several hundred HLA-typed donors. In addition to the first cohort of around 670 subjects, a separate validation cohort of approximately 110 different subjects was used. A later analysis re-analyzed previously published TCR beta repertoires from 500 to 700 donors and added high-resolution HLA genotyping to study TCR occurrence patterns. Every repertoire in the discovery cohort had been generated on one and the same sequencing platform. A later genetic analysis took genome-wide SNP genotypes for about 65% of the 666 donors and used that subset as a discovery cohort. On average, approximately 250,000 unique TCR beta nucleotide sequences were sequenced per donor among roughly 430 genotyped donors of the cohort, with about 17% of those sequences being non-productive. An earlier analysis of 500 to 750 of the donors applied high-throughput TCR beta sequencing to assess whether each TCR beta V gene segment acted as functional or pseudogenic. Class I and class II HLA loci were covered by the typing at four-digit resolution. Alongside the repertoire data, information on donor age, sex, ethnicity and CMV serostatus was compiled. The study was designed to test whether signatures of past pathogen exposure could be identified by cataloging public T cell receptors. Using immunosequencing, the study profiled T cell repertoires from 550 to 750 subjects and related those repertoires to cytomegalovirus serostatus. Five DR-DQ haplotypes were handled as single units for association and clustering, since linkage in the cohort was strong. The number of typed donors differed by locus: roughly 629-640 for A, B, C, DRB1 and DQB1; approximately 520 for DQA1; about 600 for DPA1; and some 450 for DPB1. Rather than drawing on any new phenotypic data, the later analysis identified candidate immune exposures from TCR beta sequences and the way those sequences occurred across donors. Of the 300 to 400 genotyped donors, roughly 85% fell in the genetic ancestry cluster associated with self-reported Caucasian donors. Points the paper makes about the study in general: An association between a missense DCLRE1C variant and V-gene and J-gene trimming of TCR beta chains was found in a later genetic analysis and replicated in an independent cohort. In the study, around 150 TCR beta chains were listed as associated with cytomegalovirus. Most TCR sequences were observed very rarely across donors, whereas some public TCRs were present in many individuals. The authors suggested that the approach could potentially be generalized to other disease states and immunological phenotypes. A later genetic analysis reported fewer N-insertions in productive TCRs among donors in an Asian-associated ancestry cluster than the roughly 700-donor mean. A later analysis associated about 17,000 TCR beta sequences with specific HLA alleles at a false discovery rate of 0.05. The 87-base-pair reads could not distinguish some IMGT-functional V segments, including TRBV6-2 and TRBV6-3, so those segments were excluded. According to a later analysis, TCR association rates differed among HLA loci, with DRB1 alleles showing the most associated TCRs and HLA-C alleles showing the fewest. In a later analysis, HLA-associated TCR beta chains showed more clonal expansion and lower generation probabilities than non-associated chains that were equally common. Correlated functional status among segregating V segments might be attributable to linkage disequilibrium, but an unknown experimental factor could not be ruled out. A cluster of highly shared sequence variants was judged likely to be a technical artifact of the sequencing pipeline. According to a later analysis, parvovirus B19, influenza, CMV and Epstein-Barr virus appeared linked to several top co-occurrence clusters. The classifier was reported to diagnose cytomegalovirus status with high specificity and sensitivity in both the original cohort and the validation cohort. In an earlier analysis of some 540 of the donors, most TCR beta V segments appeared in productive rearrangements about 87% or about 30% of the time, broadly matching IMGT annotations. Immune exposure information for the cohort was limited to CMV serostatus. According to a later analysis, most CMV-associated TCR beta chains appeared to be HLA-restricted, and the HLA associations seemed to be driven largely by CMV exposure. When HLA alleles, especially DR and DQ, strongly co-occurred, attributing TCR associations to individual alleles was difficult. Presence/absence analyses assumed roughly uniform sequencing depth across donors, an assumption that may not hold. In this cohort, only TCR beta chains were sequenced, and detectable features were limited by the absence of alpha or paired-chain data. In vitro tests confirmed that a few of the cytomegalovirus-associated TCR beta chains recognize cytomegalovirus antigens. A further reported finding was that TCR beta sequences accurately predicted the HLA-A and HLA-B alleles for most subjects in the first cohort. HLA typing was unavailable for some donors at each locus, so association tests used only the typed subset. Because counts were too low, seventeen rarely observed V segments, including chromosome 9 orphons, were excluded from the earlier analysis of some 590 of the donors.

Receptors were amplified or captured by the immunoSEQ multiplex PCR assay. For the multiplex PCR, a mixture combining 60 forward primers for TCR Vbeta segments and 13 reverse primers for TCR Jbeta segments was used. Amplification of the CDR3 region of rearranged TCR beta genes was performed with a multiplex PCR assay on genomic DNA. On the Illumina HiSeq System, the amplified TCR beta libraries were sequenced as 87-base-pair reads. Per the authors' processing: Across the roughly 600 repertoires, a later analysis counted tens of millions of unique TCR beta chains, roughly 11 million of which were shared by at least two donors. Raw reads were error-corrected and collapsed into unique sequences with a nearest-neighbor algorithm that merged closely related sequences to remove PCR and sequencing errors. V, D and J gene segments were assigned by aligning CDR3 sequences to IMGT reference sequences. For a sequence to be retained, at least a six-nucleotide match to both a V gene segment and a J gene segment was required. Rearrangements were classified as productive when the CDR3 lacked stop codons and remained in frame with V and J, and all other rearrangements were classified as non-productive. Following IMGT convention, CDR3 was defined as the stretch from the second conserved V-encoded cysteine to the conserved J-encoded phenylalanine. In an earlier analysis of approximately 500 of the donors, sequences lacking an unambiguous match to a single V gene segment were excluded. In an earlier analysis of 450 to 750 of the donors, a V segment was called functional when productive rearrangements were above 56.7%, and segregating when the standard deviation between donors exceeded 5%. A statistical classification framework was developed to diagnose cytomegalovirus status using the catalog of TCR beta chain sequences. V and J gene assignment, in a later analysis, came from comparing TCR nucleotide sequences with IMGT/GENE-DB human TR gene sequences. Using the TCRdist pipeline, a later analysis assigned CDR3 sequences along with most-parsimonious VDJ recombination scenarios. In a later analysis, each TCR beta chain was defined by its CDR3 amino acid sequence together with its V-gene family, and reads without a unique V-gene family were excluded. As a way to deal with suspected cross-contamination and a sequencing artifact, a later analysis dropped more than 500 nucleotide sequences that were highly shared and had low generation probability. For each public chain, a later analysis derived a clonal expansion index from normalized ranks of inferred template counts within each repertoire. In a later analysis, generation probabilities were computed using a VDJ recombination model fitted to out-of-frame rearrangements, and the results were checked against IGoR. Hypergeometric tests were used in a later analysis to score TCR-TCR, TCR-HLA and TCR-CMV co-occurrence, with a repertoire-size bias correction applied to the TCR pairs. To estimate false discovery rates, a later analysis permuted the HLA or CMV assignments 20 times. In a later analysis, co-occurring TCRs were grouped using DBSCAN, and TCRdist sequence similarity was added for clustering within HLA-allele-positive subsets. Co-occurrence clustering excluded repertoires with fewer than 30,000 or more than 120,000 public chains, plus five with anomalous nucleotide sharing. In TCRdb, the immuneACCESS table is reduced to in-frame sequences with V and J assigned. These tables do not hold every clone; where another copy was compared, an unresolved V gene accounts for under half, and the others remain unexplained. V, J and clone size derive from that table, while D and trimming were established from the DNA sequence. The sample table lists hundreds of thousands of clones, approximately 90% of them with a count of one. The ten largest clones add up to roughly 2.3% of the sample.

The sample consisted of PBMCs. The chain employs TRBV5-1 and TRBJ1-2, and 8 bases in between align with TRBD1. This TCR came from a woman between 18 and 29 years old in good health and CMV-seronegative. Read as DNA, the sequence is TGCGCCAGCAGCTTGTGGGACAGGCCTCAGGGGGATGGCTACACCTTC. Its protein product is CASSLWDRPQGDGYTF.